This T cell receptor beta chain is drawn from a study of tumor-infiltrating lymphocytes in oesophageal squamous cell carcinoma. TCRdb re-analysed the reads in MiXCR, keeping a single row per CDR3 protein. The sample lists roughly 11,000 distinct CDR3 sequences, roughly 58% occurring once. Germline CDR1 and CDR2: LGHNA and YNFKEQ. Trimming took 4 bases from V and 1 from J; bases not matched to a gene: 10. The CDR3 runs 18 residues. The specimen sequenced was blood. The TCR originated in a female donor with esophageal squamous cell carcinoma. The chain has TRBV4-2 and TRBJ2-3; the match to TRBD2 covers 11 bases. CDR3 sequence reads: CASSPQPPGLAGTDTQYF. In nucleotides, the CDR3 is TGTGCCAGCAGCCCCCAACCCCCGGGACTAGCGGGCACAGATACGCAGTATTTT.